This TCR beta chain was obtained from a study of blood T cells in healthy people across ages. Study-level results: Researchers deemed the diversity estimates from one million T cells underestimates.

PCR was performed a second time for about 7 to 11 cycles using a sample-barcoded 5' primer and a J-beta primer mix. TCRdb reprocessed the 5' RACE reads with MiXCR, giving one entry per CDR3 protein. Among hundreds of thousands of distinct CDR3 sequences listed, roughly two fifths were seen once. The CDR3 has 16 amino acids. The germline gives CDR1 SGHVS, CDR2 FQNEAQ. The V and J ends lost 4 bases and 4 bases, in that order; junction bases with no gene match: 5. Drawing of peripheral blood yielded about 10 milliliters from each donor. Comments on this clonotype: Its cognate antigen is unknown.

The chain uses TRBV7-8 and TRBJ2-5, with 14 nucleotides matching TRBD2. The receptor comes from an older man in good health. The sample consisted of blood. As DNA, the CDR3 is TGTGCCAGCAGCTCACTCGGACTAGCGGGAGGAGAGACCCAGTACTTC. Amino acid sequence: CASSSLGLAGGETQYF.